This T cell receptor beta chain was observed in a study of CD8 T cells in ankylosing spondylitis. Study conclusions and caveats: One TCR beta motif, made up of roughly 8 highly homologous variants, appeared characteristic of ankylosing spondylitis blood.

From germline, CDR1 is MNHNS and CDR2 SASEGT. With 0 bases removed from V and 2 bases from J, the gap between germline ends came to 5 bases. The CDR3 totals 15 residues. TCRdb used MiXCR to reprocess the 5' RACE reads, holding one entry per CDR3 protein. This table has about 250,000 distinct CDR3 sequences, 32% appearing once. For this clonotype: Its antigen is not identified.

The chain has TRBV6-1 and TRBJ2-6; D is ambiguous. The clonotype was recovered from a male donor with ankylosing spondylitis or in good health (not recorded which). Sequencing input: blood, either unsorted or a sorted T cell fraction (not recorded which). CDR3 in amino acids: CASSEAVAGANVLTF. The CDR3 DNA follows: TGTGCCAGCAGTGAAGCAGTGGCTGGGGCCAACGTCCTGACTTTC.